A single sample is the source of the 20 T cell receptor beta chains below, sequenced in a study of cytomegalovirus exposure and HLA in healthy donors. 60 Vbeta and 13 Jbeta primers were used in PCR. Data came from immunoSEQ multiplex PCR; TCRdb stores just in-frame clones and leaves some out. The repertoire includes roughly 120,000 clones, 80% of them detected once, and 3% to 4% sits in the top ten. The source material was PBMCs. All receptors come from a male donor in good health and CMV-seronegative.

This clone showed up just once. The chain couples TRBV5-6 to TRBJ1-1; D may be TRBD1 (6 bases). The CDR3 totals 15 residues. CDR1 and CDR2 from the germline V gene are SGHDT and YYEEEE. V shed 0 bases and J shed 8 bases, with 17 bases lying between them. Written as DNA, the CDR3 is TGTGCCAGCAGCTTGGGGACAGACTGGACGTGGGAAGCTTTCTTT. Amino acids: CASSLGTDWTWEAFF.

This chain connects TRBV7-8 to TRBJ1-2; a weak D match, TRBD1 (5 bases). Germline assignment: CDR1 SGHVS and CDR2 FQNEAQ. The CDR3 is made up of 14 amino acids. The ends were cut back, 3 bases at V and 4 bases at J, with 12 bases in the middle. DNA of the CDR3: TGTGCCAGCAGCTTGGGCCAGGGCGCCTATGGCTACACCTTC. Its translation: CASSLGQGAYGYTF. Supplemented by reference TRBV7-8 and TRBJ1-2, the full variable domain reads GAGVSQSPRYKVAKRGQDVALRCDPISGHVSLFWYQQALGQGPEFLTYFQNEAQLDKSGLPSDRFFAERPEGSVSTLKIQRTQQEDSAVYLCASSLGQGAYGYTFGSGTRLTVV.

This clone was seen a single time. The chain links TRBV9 to TRBJ2-3; TRBD2 aligns across 8 bases. Germline V gene data show CDR1 as SGDLS and CDR2 as YYNGEE. The CDR3 covers 16 residues. Unmatched junction bases numbered 8, after V lost 0 bases and J lost 5 bases. CDR3 nucleotide sequence: TGTGCCAGCAGCGTAGCTGGCGGGGGGCTGGTAGATACGCAGTATTTT. The encoded protein is CASSVAGGGLVDTQYF.

The table lists this clone with a few counts. This chain connects TRBV5-1 to TRBJ1-4, with D possibly matching TRBD1 (5 bases). Germline V lookup: CDR1 SGHRS, CDR2 YFSETQ. This CDR3 is 14 amino acids long. V dropped 0 bases and J dropped 3 bases, with 6 bases sitting between them. DNA of the CDR3: TGCGCCAGCAGCTTGGCGGGGGCTAATGAAAAACTGTTTTTT. This encodes CASSLAGANEKLFF.

The chain has TRBV19 and TRBJ2-1; 9 bases are shared with TRBD1. The CDR3 runs 17 residues. Germline CDR1 reads LNHDA; CDR2 reads SQIVND (reference sequence). V lost 1 base, J lost 3 bases, and 7 bases stayed unmatched. In nucleotides, the CDR3 is TGTGCCAGTAGTATAGTGGCCGGGACAGGGTACTACAATGAGCAGTTCTTC. Protein product: CASSIVAGTGYYNEQFF.

This clone appeared a few times. The J gene is TRBJ1-4, the V gene TRBV2; D not resolved. V lost 8 bases to trimming and J lost 8 bases, with 15 bases between them. CDR3 length: 13 amino acids. Germline assignment: CDR1 SNHLY and CDR2 FYNNEI. CDR3 in amino acids: CASELTGGEKLFF. CDR3 DNA sequence: TGTGCCAGCGAGTTGACCGGCGGCGAAAAACTGTTTTTT.

The chain carries TRBV30 and TRBJ2-2, with D possibly matching TRBD1 (5 bases). V was cut by 0 bases and J by 13 bases, with 21 bases left in between. Germline CDR1 and CDR2: GTSNPN and SVGIG (reference sequence). The CDR3 runs to 15 residues. The CDR3 nucleotides are TGTGCCTGGAGTGTGCCCAAGGGGCTCGAGGAAGTGCTGTTTTTT. Its translation is CAWSVPKGLEEVLFF.

The V call is TRBV10-2, the J call TRBJ2-1; maybe TRBD1 (5 bases). The CDR3 length is 14 residues. In germline, CDR1 is WSHSY, CDR2 SAAADI. V was cut by 3 bases and J by 6 bases, with 12 bases left in between. CDR3 DNA sequence: TGCGCCAGCAGTGAAGGGGCAGGCTTCAATGAGCAGTTCTTC. This translates into CASSEGAGFNEQFF.

V and J are TRBV11-2 and TRBJ2-6; 7 bases match TRBD2. V lost 2 bases to trimming and J lost 2 bases; unmatched junction nucleotides: 0. CDR1 is SGHAT, CDR2 FQNNGV, per germline. The CDR3 consists of 15 residues. The chain's CDR3 is CASSLSGAGANVLTF. CDR3 coding DNA: TGTGCCAGCAGCTTAAGCGGGGCTGGGGCCAACGTCCTGACTTTC.

This clone has just a few counts. The rearrangement uses TRBV5-4 and TRBJ2-5; 8 nucleotides agree with TRBD1. The CDR3 extends over 15 amino acids. Germline trimming cut 2 bases from V and 4 bases from J; bases unmatched to any gene: 7. The germline V gene has CDR1 SGHNT and CDR2 YYREEE (reference sequence). This CDR3 is CASSFRTGIGETQYF. Written as DNA, the CDR3 is TGTGCCAGCAGCTTCCGGACAGGGATTGGAGAGACCCAGTACTTC.

This clone has more than one count but fewer than ten. The chain couples TRBV6-6 to TRBJ1-6; D not resolved. Germline CDR1 and CDR2: MNHNY and SVGAGI (reference sequence). Trimming removed 6 bases from V and 6 bases from J, with 12 bases in between. CDR3 length: 14 residues. CDR3 loop: CASSQLMSNSPLHF. The DNA of the CDR3 is TGTGCCAGCAGCCAACTTATGAGTAATTCACCCCTCCACTTT.

The rearrangement joins TRBV4-3 to TRBJ1-4; a possible D gene is TRBD1 (5 bases). The CDR3 sequence is 18 residues long. Per the germline V gene, CDR1 is LGHNA and CDR2 is YSLEER. V was trimmed by 1 base and J by 0 bases, leaving 15 bases between them. The chain's CDR3 is CASSQGQGTGATNEKLFF. CDR3 nucleotide sequence: TGCGCCAGCAGCCAAGGGCAGGGCACCGGCGCAACTAATGAAAAACTGTTTTTT.

This clone turned up a few times. V usage is TRBV5-1 and J usage is TRBJ1-1; a possible D gene is TRBD1 (6 bases). Germline V gene lookup returns CDR1 SGHRS and CDR2 YFSETQ. This CDR3 region has 13 residues. Trimming removed 4 bases at V and 4 bases at J, with 11 bases between. The CDR3 DNA is TGCGCCAGCAGCGCAAGGGGGGGCACTGAAGCTTTCTTT. Translation gives CASSARGGTEAFF. Full variable domain (remainder filled in from reference TRBV5-1 and TRBJ1-1): KAGVTQTPRYLIKTRGQQVTLSCSPISGHRSVSWYQQTPGQGLQFLFEYFSETQRNKGNFPGRFSGRQFSNSRSEMNVSTLELGDSALYLCASSARGGTEAFFGQGTRLTVV.

This chain connects TRBV18 to TRBJ1-3, with D possibly being TRBD1 (6 bases). Between the trimmed V and J ends, which lost 4 bases and 0 bases, there was a span of 13 bases. The germline V gene encodes CDR1 KGHSH and CDR2 LQKENI. This CDR3 is built from 16 residues. CDR3 sequence (DNA): TGTGCCAGCTCACGGCCAACAGGGTTCTCTGGAAACACCATATATTTT. It is translated as CASSRPTGFSGNTIYF.

This clone showed up just once. The V and J genes are TRBV5-4 and TRBJ2-7; D is possibly TRBD1 (5 bases). Germline CDR1 and CDR2: SGHNT and YYREEE (reference sequence). Deletions cut 4 bases from V and 5 bases from J, with 13 bases between. The CDR3 spans 13 residues. In DNA form, the CDR3 reads TGTGCCAGCAGCGGCACCCAGGGCAACGAGCAGTACTTC. As protein: CASSGTQGNEQYF.

This clone appeared once. This sequence joins TRBV5-4 and TRBJ2-1, with D perhaps TRBD2 (5 bases). Germline-derived CDR1 and CDR2 are SGHNT and YYREEE (reference sequence). The CDR3 totals 14 residues. Trimming left V 0 bases short and J 8 bases short, with 12 bases between. The CDR3 is CASSLVGVVDEQFF. The DNA for the CDR3 is TGTGCCAGCAGCTTGGTGGGAGTAGTAGATGAGCAGTTCTTC. Together with reference TRBV5-4 and TRBJ2-1, the CDR3 gives the full variable domain: ETGVTQSPTHLIKTRGQQVTLRCSSQSGHNTVSWYQQALGQGPQFIFQYYREEENGRGNFPPRFSGLQFPNYSSELNVNALELDDSALYLCASSLVGVVDEQFFGPGTRLTVL.

V is TRBV2 and J is TRBJ1-5, with D unclear. Germline loops: CDR1 SNHLY, CDR2 FYNNEI. This CDR3 has 13 residues. The germline V and J ends were trimmed by 0 bases and 7 bases, with 7 bases remaining between them. The CDR3 here is CASSEARAQPQHF. CDR3 coding DNA: TGTGCCAGCAGTGAAGCGCGGGCGCAGCCCCAGCATTTT.

This clone was counted a few times. The chain links TRBV30 to TRBJ1-4; 8 bases align to TRBD1. Trimming cost V 3 bases and J 7 bases; bases outside gene matches: 10. CDR3 size: 15 residues. The germline V gene encodes CDR1 GTSNPN and CDR2 SVGIG (reference sequence). The CDR3 protein is CAWRVPTGDIEKLFF. The CDR3 DNA reads as TGTGCCTGGAGGGTACCGACAGGGGATATTGAAAAACTGTTTTTT.

This chain joins TRBV5-1 and TRBJ2-1; the match to TRBD2 covers 7 bases. Losses at the gene ends were 5 bases for V and 7 bases for J; bases not matched to a gene: 9. Germline V gene sequence: CDR1 SGHRS, CDR2 YFSETQ. The CDR3 extends over 14 amino acids. CDR3 sequence: CASSRGAGRNEQFF. CDR3 in DNA: TGCGCCAGCAGTCGAGGAGCGGGAAGGAATGAGCAGTTCTTC. The full variable domain, with the rest looked up from reference TRBV5-1 and TRBJ2-1, is KAGVTQTPRYLIKTRGQQVTLSCSPISGHRSVSWYQQTPGQGLQFLFEYFSETQRNKGNFPGRFSGRQFSNSRSEMNVSTLELGDSALYLCASSRGAGRNEQFFGPGTRLTVL.

V usage is TRBV15 and J usage is TRBJ1-4, with a possible D match to TRBD1 (6 bases). Germline V CDR1 and CDR2: LNHNV, YYDKDF (reference sequence). V was shortened by 4 bases and J by 4 bases, with 10 bases between the two germline ends. The CDR3 consists of 14 residues. CDR3 nucleotide sequence: TGTGCCACCAGCACGGGGGGCTATAATGAAAAACTGTTTTTT. Amino acid sequence: CATSTGGYNEKLFF.